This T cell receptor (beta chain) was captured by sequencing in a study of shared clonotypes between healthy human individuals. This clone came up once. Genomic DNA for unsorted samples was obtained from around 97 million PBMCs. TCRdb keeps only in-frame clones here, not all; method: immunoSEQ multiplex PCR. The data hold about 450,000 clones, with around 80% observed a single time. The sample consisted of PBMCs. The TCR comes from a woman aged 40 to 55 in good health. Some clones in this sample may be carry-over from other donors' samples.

CDR3 in amino acids: CSASLAGASVFEQFF. For the CDR3, the DNA is TGCAGCGCCTCACTAGCGGGAGCTTCGGTTTTTGAGCAGTTCTTC. The chain recombines TRBV29-1 with TRBJ2-1; 11 nucleotides align to TRBD2. Germline lookup yields CDR1 SQVTM and CDR2 ANQGSEA. J was trimmed by 9 bases and V by 7 bases; bases with no gene match: 14. The CDR3 loop spans 15 amino acids.